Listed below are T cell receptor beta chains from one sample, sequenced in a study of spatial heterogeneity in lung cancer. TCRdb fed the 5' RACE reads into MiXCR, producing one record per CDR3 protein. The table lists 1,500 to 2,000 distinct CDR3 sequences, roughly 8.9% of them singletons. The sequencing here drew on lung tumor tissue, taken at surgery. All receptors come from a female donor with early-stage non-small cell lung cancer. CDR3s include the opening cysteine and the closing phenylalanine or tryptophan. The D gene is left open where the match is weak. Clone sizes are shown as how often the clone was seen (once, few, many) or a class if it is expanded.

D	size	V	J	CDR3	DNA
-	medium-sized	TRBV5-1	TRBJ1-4	CASSLVGAFEEKLFF	TGCGCCAGCAGCTTGGTAGGGGCGTTTGAAGAAAAACTGTTTTTT
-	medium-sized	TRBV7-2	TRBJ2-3	CASSHGGKTQYF	TGTGCCAGCAGCCACGGGGGTAAGACGCAGTATTTT
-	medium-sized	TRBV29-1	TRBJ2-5	CSVRTRTKGTQYF	TGCAGCGTTAGGACCCGGACGAAGGGGACCCAGTACTTC
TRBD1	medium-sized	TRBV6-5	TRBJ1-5	CASSYGTGQPQHF	TGTGCCAGCAGTTATGGGACAGGCCAGCCCCAGCATTTT
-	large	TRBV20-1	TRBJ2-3	CSASGGYTDTQYF	TGCAGTGCTAGTGGCGGATACACAGATACGCAGTATTTT
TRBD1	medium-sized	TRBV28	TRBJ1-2	CASSLGQSRYGYTF	TGTGCCAGCAGCTTGGGACAGTCCCGCTATGGCTACACCTTC
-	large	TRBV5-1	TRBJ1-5	CASSFEGSNQPQHF	TGCGCCAGCAGCTTCGAAGGTAGCAATCAGCCCCAGCATTTT
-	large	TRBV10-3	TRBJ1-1	CAISDTLGRGTEAFF	TGTGCCATCAGTGACACTTTGGGACGGGGCACTGAAGCTTTCTTT
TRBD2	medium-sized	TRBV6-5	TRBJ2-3	CASSYSPTSGPLNTQYF	TGTGCCAGCAGTTACTCACCGACTAGCGGGCCCCTAAATACGCAGTATTTT
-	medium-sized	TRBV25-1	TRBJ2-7	CASRTGPYEQYF	TGTGCCAGCCGGACGGGACCCTACGAGCAGTACTTC
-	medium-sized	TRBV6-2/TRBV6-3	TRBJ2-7	CASRVGARPYEQYF	TGTGCCAGCAGAGTAGGGGCCAGGCCCTACGAGCAGTACTTC
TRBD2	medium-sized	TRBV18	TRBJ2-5	CASSPTGTSGETQYF	TGTGCCAGCTCACCCACCGGGACTAGCGGGGAGACCCAGTACTTC
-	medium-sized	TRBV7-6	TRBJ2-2	CASRGAYQGPFANTGELFF	TGTGCCAGCAGAGGGGCTTATCAGGGCCCATTCGCGAACACCGGGGAGCTGTTTTTT
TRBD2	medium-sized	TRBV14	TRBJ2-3	CASSQLSSGGPDTQYF	TGTGCCAGCAGCCAACTTTCTAGCGGGGGCCCAGATACGCAGTATTTT
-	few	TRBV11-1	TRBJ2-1	CASSLMGLGGEQFF	TGTGCCAGCAGCTTGATGGGCCTAGGCGGTGAGCAGTTCTTC
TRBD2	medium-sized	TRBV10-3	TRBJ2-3	CAISDSQRGETDTQYF	TGTGCCATCAGTGATTCGCAGCGGGGGGAAACAGATACGCAGTATTTT
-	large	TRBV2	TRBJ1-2	CASRARSGPDYGYTF	TGTGCCAGCAGGGCACGATCGGGGCCTGACTATGGCTACACCTTC
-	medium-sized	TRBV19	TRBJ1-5	CASSSGQNSNQPQHF	TGTGCCAGTAGTTCTGGACAGAATAGCAATCAGCCCCAGCATTTT
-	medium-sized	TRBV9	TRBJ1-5	CASSTAGALNQPQHF	TGTGCCAGCAGCACCGCCGGGGCACTCAATCAGCCCCAGCATTTT
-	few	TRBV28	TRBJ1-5	CAAQAAYSNQPQHF	TGTGCCGCCCAGGCAGCCTATAGCAATCAGCCCCAGCATTTT
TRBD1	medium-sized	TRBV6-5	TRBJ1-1	CASSYRDRGLNTEAFF	TGTGCCAGCAGTTACCGGGACAGGGGGCTGAACACTGAAGCTTTCTTT
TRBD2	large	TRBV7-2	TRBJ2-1	CASSYSGGNEQFF	TGTGCCAGCAGCTACTCGGGGGGGAATGAGCAGTTCTTC
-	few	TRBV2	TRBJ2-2	CASSGAGANTGELFF	TGTGCCAGCAGTGGGGCTGGAGCGAACACCGGGGAGCTGTTTTTT
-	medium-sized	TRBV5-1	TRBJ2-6	CASSDRPGSGANVLTF	TGCGCCAGCTCTGACCGCCCTGGCTCTGGGGCCAACGTCCTGACTTTC
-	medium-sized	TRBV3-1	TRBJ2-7	CASSQDFGDLRGQYF	TGTGCCAGCAGCCAAGATTTTGGAGACCTACGAGGGCAGTACTTC